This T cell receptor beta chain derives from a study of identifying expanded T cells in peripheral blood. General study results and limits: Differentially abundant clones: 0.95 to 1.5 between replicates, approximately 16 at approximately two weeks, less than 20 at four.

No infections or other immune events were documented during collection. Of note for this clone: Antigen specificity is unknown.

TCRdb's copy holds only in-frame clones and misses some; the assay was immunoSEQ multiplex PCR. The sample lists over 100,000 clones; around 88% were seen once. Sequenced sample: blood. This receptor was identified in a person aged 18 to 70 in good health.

CDR3 nucleotides: TGTGCCAGCAGCTTATTATCCACAGGGGACGAGCAGTACTTC. Encoded protein: CASSLLSTGDEQYF. The V call is TRBV7-3, the J call TRBJ2-7, with TRBD1 identical over 7 bases. This CDR3 spans 14 amino acids. The germline CDR1 and CDR2 sequences are SGHTA and FQGTGA. The V gene end was trimmed by 2 bases and the J gene end by 5 bases; junction bases not matched to a gene: 6.